This entry features one TCR beta chain sequence. Antigen unknown. No infections or other immune events were documented during collection. Assay: immunoSEQ multiplex PCR; the TCRdb copy retains only in-frame clones and omits some. The sample yields about 81,000 clones, roughly 84% seen once. The record originates from a study of identifying expanded T cells in peripheral blood. Study-wide findings and caveats: Across healthy donors, higher total template counts meant significantly greater approximately 2-week count variance. Approximately 1.1 clones differed between technical replicates, versus about 16 and 19 over time.

The CDR3 length is 16 residues. J lost 2 bases, V lost 2 bases, and 5 bases had no gene match. The V gene's germline CDR1 is GTSNPN and CDR2 SVGIG (reference sequence). Sequencing input: blood. The rearrangement uses TRBV30 and TRBJ2-2, with 10 bases aligning to TRBD2. The receptor was isolated from a person aged 18 to 70 in good health. The CDR3 spells CAWSSSGRENTGELFF. The CDR3 DNA follows: TGTGCCTGGAGTTCTAGCGGGAGAGAAAACACCGGGGAGCTGTTTTTT.